Here is one T cell receptor (beta chain) with its context. There are a few counts of this clonotype. Its recognized antigen is unknown. Nothing much larger sits one base from this clone, and base qualities are not available. This record belongs to a study of T cells in Graves' hyperthyroidism and ophthalmopathy (dated by TCRdb to between 2018 and 2020). Describing the broader study: Peripheral blood was sampled at the time of initial diagnosis, prior to any treatment. To identify distinguishing TCR V-J signatures, a discovery cohort of some 99 patients was used, comprising under 45 with Graves' ophthalmopathy and 55 to 65 with stable Graves' hyperthyroidism. An independent validation cohort of about 20 hyperthyroidism patients and about 15 patients who later progressed to ophthalmopathy tested prospective prediction of ophthalmopathy. The approximately 98 discovery patients were randomly divided into training and test sets at a 7:3 ratio. In several Graves' hyperthyroidism patients, the study also compared T-cell repertoires from thyroid tissue with T-cell repertoires from blood. Once sampling was done, hyperthyroidism patients were given methimazole at a starting dose of 30 mg daily, whereas ophthalmopathy patients were given high-dose intravenous methylprednisolone. The paper reports TCR Vbeta CDR3 sequencing of 135 peripheral blood samples: 43 ophthalmopathy, around 80 hyperthyroidism and roughly 17 progressor patients.

General conclusions and limits of the study: Blood samples also contained most of the expanded thyroid clonotypes (frequency above 0.001), which suggests that blood repertoires may reflect thyroid immune responses. During validation, the model predicted progression to ophthalmopathy a median of around 7 months ahead of onset, with approximately 71% sensitivity and 72.22% specificity. No statistical method was used to fix the sample size in advance, and group allocation was not hidden from the investigators. In cross-validation, a model built on a 13 V-J signature told ophthalmopathy apart from stable hyperthyroidism with 87.88% sensitivity and roughly 81% specificity, and in testing the same model reached 80%/75%.

The TCR beta CDR3 regions were amplified from the RNA transcripts. The TCR CDR3 was subjected to a first round of RT-PCR using the HTBI primer set and the Qiagen OneStep RT-PCR kit. Libraries were constructed in a second round of multiplex PCR, after which size selection and purification were carried out. The libraries were sequenced on an Illumina HiSeq2000 using paired-end 100 bp reads. Concerning the study's data processing: Raw data were processed with SOAPnuke, discarding reads with adapters, uncalled bases, mean Phred below 15, or no exact constant-primer or identifier match. High-quality paired reads were merged using COPE v1.2.5, and each unique nucleotide sequence was defined as a clonotype. Clonotypes were aligned to IMGT TRBV, TRBD and TRBJ reference segments using MiTCR v1.1. Only V-J combinations with frequency above 0.0001, covering 99% to 99.2% of repertoires, were analysed. The TCS score was defined as F50 (clonal expansion) divided by E x V (chaos), with BLOSUM62-based TCRdist calculated between CDR3 peptides within each V-J. Welch's t-statistics and random forest reduced just over 500 V-J features to 13, which were used in a naive Bayes classifier (R e1071). The public sequencing data were trimmed at Q25 with fastp and processed into clonotypes with MiXCR by TCRdb, which kept only in-frame beta chains. Here each entry gathers all rows of one CDR3 protein and keeps the most common genes and DNA. These V and J calls are TCRdb output, not the study's own analysis. For this sample there are about 400,000 distinct CDR3 sequences; about 14% appear just once. Of the sample, 20% falls within the top ten clones.

Inclusive of the bounding cysteine and phenylalanine, the CDR3 is 14 residues long. Here the CDR3 DNA is all that survives: 42 bases in frame from base 1. V is clipped by 5 bases and J by 5 bases, and the sequence between their germline boundaries is 16 bases long. The germline V gene (reference sequence) supplies CDR1 DFQATT and CDR2 SNEGSKA. Ophthalmopathy patients had moderately to severely active disease, with a Clinical Activity Score of 3 or more, a NOSPECS grade of 4 or more, and a disease duration of less than 3 months. Exclusion was applied to patients with uncontrolled infections, other autoimmune diseases, pregnancy or lactation. Diagnoses relied on clinical symptoms, serum thyroxine and TRAb, thyroid ultrasound and orbital computed tomography. Ficoll-Paque density gradient centrifugation was used to isolate PBMCs from 8 to 10 ml of fresh peripheral blood. Trizol reagent was used to extract total RNA, and RNA quality was then checked on an Agilent 2100 Bioanalyzer.

The rearranged segments are TRBV20-1 and TRBJ1-5; the D segment could be TRBD1, given 6 matching bases. The sequenced material came from blood. The TCR comes from a woman in her 30s with Graves' ophthalmopathy. The CDR3 reads CSADSFGGDQPQHF. The DNA sequence reads TGCAGTGCTGATTCCTTCGGGGGCGATCAGCCCCAGCATTTT.